The 31 T cell receptor beta chains listed next were all sequenced from one sample in a study of CD8 T cells in Susac syndrome. Random hexamers were used to reverse transcribe roughly 0.5 to 1 ug of RNA. TCRdb redid the calling of the immunoSEQ multiplex PCR reads with MiXCR, one entry per CDR3 protein. The sample has 95,000 to 150,000 distinct CDR3 sequences, approximately 96% seen once. Sequenced: CD4+ T cells from PBMCs. These receptor sequences come from a human donor with Susac syndrome.

The chain recombines TRBV2 with TRBJ1-1; D possibly corresponds to TRBD1 (5 bases). Germline V CDR1 and CDR2: SNHLY, FYNNEI. This CDR3 has 14 residues. Trimming shortened V by 11 bases and J by 0 bases, and 16 bases separated the two germline ends. CDR3: CAAGAGLLNTEAFF. DNA for the CDR3: TGTGCCGCCGGGGCAGGCCTTCTGAACACTGAAGCTTTCTTT.

J is TRBJ1-2 and V is TRBV10-3; tentative D call: TRBD1 (6 bases). This CDR3 comprises 13 residues. The V end lost 7 bases, the J end lost 2 bases, and 11 bases lay between the germline ends. Germline V gene lookup returns CDR1 ENHRY and CDR2 SYGVKD. This chain's CDR3 is CAITRQENYGYTF. The CDR3, as DNA: TGTGCCATCACCCGACAGGAAAACTATGGCTACACCTTC.

The gene calls are TRBV25-1 and TRBJ1-2; possibly TRBD1 for D (5 bases). The CDR3 is 14 amino acids. With 2 bases removed from V and 6 bases from J, the gap between germline ends came to 13 bases. The V gene's germline CDR1 is MGHDK and CDR2 SYGVNS. CDR3 sequence reads: CASSEGGGNHGYTF. The CDR3 nucleotides are TGTGCCAGCAGTGAAGGGGGGGGTAATCATGGCTACACCTTC.

This chain joins TRBV29-1 and TRBJ2-3; D ambiguous. Germline V gives CDR1 SQVTM, CDR2 ANQGSEA. The V end lost 0 bases, the J end lost 8 bases, and 9 bases lay between the germline ends. The CDR3 spans 12 residues. The CDR3 loop is CSVEEATGTQYF. The DNA of the CDR3 is TGCAGCGTTGAAGAGGCAACGGGTACGCAGTATTTT.

V is TRBV6-5 and J is TRBJ2-7, with 9 bases that match TRBD2. Germline V gives CDR1 MNHEY, CDR2 SVGAGI. CDR3 length equals 13 residues. The trim removed 7 bases at V and 3 bases at J, leaving 4 bases unmatched. The CDR3 DNA follows: TGTGCCAGCAACCCTAGCGGGATCTACGAGCAGTACTTC. Translated, it gives CASNPSGIYEQYF.

The V gene is TRBV27, the J gene TRBJ1-5, with 8 bases fitting TRBD1. Per the germline V gene, CDR1 is MNHEY and CDR2 is SMNVEV (reference sequence). The CDR3 spans 16 residues. The J segment lost 1 base and the V segment lost 6 bases, leaving 8 bases of the junction unmatched. The CDR3 reads CASSRDRSLSNQPQHF. The CDR3 region has the DNA TGTGCCAGCAGCCGGGACAGGTCGTTGAGCAATCAGCCCCAGCATTTT.

The rearrangement links TRBV9 to TRBJ2-1; D call uncertain. CDR1 and CDR2 (germline): SGDLS, YYNGEE. Trimming stripped 0 bases from V and 9 bases from J, with 13 bases between. There are 14 residues in the CDR3. This chain's CDR3 is CASSVEAVSGEQFF. In nucleotides, the CDR3 is TGTGCCAGCAGCGTAGAGGCAGTGAGTGGTGAGCAGTTCTTC.

This chain uses TRBV6-6 with TRBJ1-1; the D is unclear. The CDR3 sequence is 14 residues long. From germline, CDR1 is MNHNY and CDR2 SVGAGI (reference sequence). V was shortened by 6 bases and J by 12 bases, with 23 bases between the two germline ends. The CDR3 nucleotides read TGTGCCAGCAGCTTACTAGACCCGGGCCGGCGAACTTTCTTT. Protein product: CASSLLDPGRRTFF.

In this sample, this clonotype turned up once. The chain has TRBV29-1 and TRBJ1-1, with D uncertain. This CDR3 is 14 amino acids long. Between the trimmed V and J ends, which lost 6 bases and 2 bases, there was a span of 16 bases. The germline CDR1 and CDR2 sequences are SQVTM and ANQGSEA. CDR3 amino acids: CSVILHGPNTEAFF. As DNA, the CDR3 is TGCAGCGTGATCCTCCATGGTCCTAACACTGAAGCTTTCTTT.

The chain recombines TRBV5-6 with TRBJ2-7; D unresolved. Deletions cut 0 bases from V and 6 bases from J, with 13 bases between. The CDR3 runs to 14 residues. Germline values: CDR1 SGHDT, CDR2 YYEEEE. The CDR3, as DNA: TGTGCCAGCAGCTTGGTGAGAAAGGGTTCCGAGCAGTACTTC. Encoded protein: CASSLVRKGSEQYF.

The chain has TRBV6-2 or TRBV6-3 and TRBJ2-7; D might be TRBD2 (6 bases). This CDR3 has 16 amino acids. Deletions cut 3 bases from V and 0 bases from J, with 15 bases between. Per the germline V gene, CDR1 is MNHEY and CDR2 is SVGEGT. CDR3 region: CASSYNSERASYEQYF. The CDR3 region has the DNA TGTGCCAGCAGTTATAATTCCGAGCGGGCCTCCTACGAGCAGTACTTC.

V usage is TRBV12-3 or TRBV12-4 and J usage is TRBJ1-4; D is unclear. The CDR3 contains 14 residues. The V and J ends lost 5 bases and 6 bases respectively, with 13 bases between them. The CDR3 is CASSQSDRDEKLFF. CDR3 bases: TGTGCCAGCAGTCAGTCGGACCGGGATGAAAAACTGTTTTTT.

The chain links TRBV20-1 to TRBJ1-1, with D tentatively TRBD1 (5 bases). The V end was cut by 4 bases, the J end by 2 bases, with 8 bases between. Germline V gene data show CDR1 as DFQATT and CDR2 as SNEGSKA (reference sequence). CDR3 size: 12 residues. CDR3 sequence reads: CSAKRGNTEAFF. The CDR3 coding sequence is TGCAGTGCTAAGAGGGGAAACACTGAAGCTTTCTTT.

The chain has TRBV27 and TRBJ2-5; either TRBD1 or TRBD2 may fit D (5 bases each). The CDR3 spans 15 residues. V lost 4 bases to trimming and J lost 1 base, with 13 bases between them. Germline V gene lookup returns CDR1 MNHEY and CDR2 SMNVEV (reference sequence). The CDR3 region is CASSSGPYFQETQYF. As DNA, the CDR3 is TGTGCCAGCAGTTCGGGACCGTATTTCCAAGAGACCCAGTACTTC.

V and J are TRBV12-5 and TRBJ2-5, with D tentatively TRBD1 (5 bases). The germline V gene has CDR1 LGHNT and CDR2 FRNRAP. This CDR3 has 15 amino acids. V was pared by 1 base and J by 4 bases, with 13 bases between. The CDR3 region has the DNA TGTGCTAGTGGTTTGGAGGGGCAGCCTCGAGAGACCCAGTACTTC. It translates to CASGLEGQPRETQYF.

This chain joins TRBV12-3 or TRBV12-4 and TRBJ1-2, with 7 bases matching TRBD1. The CDR3 has 13 amino acids. V was clipped by 6 bases and J by 7 bases; unmatched bases: 8. The DNA for the CDR3 is TGTGCCAGCAGCGGAACGACAGGGTTTGGCTACACCTTC. Amino acid sequence: CASSGTTGFGYTF.

V usage is TRBV29-1 and J usage is TRBJ2-3; D ambiguous. V was trimmed by 0 bases and J by 5 bases, leaving 6 bases between them. From germline, CDR1 is SQVTM and CDR2 ANQGSEA. This CDR3 is built from 12 residues. The CDR3 DNA sequence: TGCAGCGTTGAAGATCGGAAAGATACGCAGTATTTT. As protein: CSVEDRKDTQYF.

V usage is TRBV3-1 and J usage is TRBJ2-3; tentatively, D is TRBD1 or TRBD2 (5 bases each). The CDR3 loop spans 14 amino acids. CDR1 and CDR2 from the germline V gene are LGHDT and YNNKEL (reference sequence). Trimming left V 5 bases short and J 2 bases short, with 11 bases between. The CDR3 sequence: CASSGGRSTDTQYF. Here the CDR3 DNA reads TGTGCCAGCAGCGGGGGACGGTCCACAGATACGCAGTATTTT.

This clonotype occurred once. The chain couples TRBV7-2 to TRBJ2-7, with D perhaps TRBD2 (6 bases). CDR3 length equals 15 residues. Germline CDR1 SGHTA, CDR2 FQGNSA. The V end lost 1 base, the J end lost 2 bases, and 12 bases lay between the germline ends. The DNA for the CDR3 is TGTGCCAGCAGCTTAGTGGTGACTAGTACCTACGAGCAGTACTTC. Its protein product is CASSLVVTSTYEQYF.

The chain is built from TRBV5-1 and TRBJ2-7; either TRBD1 or TRBD2 may supply D (5 bases each). V was cut by 4 bases and J by 2 bases, with 13 bases left in between. This CDR3 contains 14 residues. The V gene's germline CDR1 is SGHRS and CDR2 YFSETQ. The CDR3 DNA reads as TGCGCCAGCAGCCGTCGGGACGGAACCTACGAGCAGTACTTC. This sequence encodes CASSRRDGTYEQYF.

The rearrangement uses TRBV5-1 and TRBJ2-5, with 12 bases that match TRBD1. The CDR3 contains 17 residues. CDR1 is SGHRS, CDR2 YFSETQ, per germline. Germline trimming cut 0 bases from V and 2 bases from J; bases unmatched to any gene: 5. DNA of the CDR3: TGCGCCAGCAGCTTGGTGGGGACAGGGGGCATTCAAGAGACCCAGTACTTC. Its protein product is CASSLVGTGGIQETQYF.

This clonotype has just a few counts. V usage is TRBV19 and J usage is TRBJ2-7, with no clear D. This CDR3 is 11 amino acids long. V lost 3 bases and J lost 5, with 5 bases in between. Per germline, CDR1 LNHDA and CDR2 SQIVND (reference sequence). The CDR3: CASSMLDEQYF. Written as DNA, the CDR3 is TGTGCCAGTAGTATGCTAGACGAGCAGTACTTC.

V is TRBV2 and J is TRBJ2-2, with 7 bases fitting TRBD2. Germline CDR1 SNHLY, CDR2 FYNNEI. After removal of 3 bases from V and 4 bases from J, the junction contained 5 bases not matched to a gene. The CDR3 contains 15 residues. The CDR3 is CASSDSGRATGELFF. CDR3 nucleotide sequence: TGTGCCAGCAGTGATTCAGGGAGGGCCACCGGGGAGCTGTTTTTT.

This clonotype occurred once. The CDR3 reads CATSTQPADNEQFF. CDR3 nucleotides: TGTGCCACCAGCACCCAGCCAGCGGACAATGAGCAGTTCTTC. The rearrangement links TRBV15 to TRBJ2-1; perhaps TRBD2 as D (5 bases). Trimming took off 4 bases at V and 5 bases at J, with 12 bases between the two ends. CDR3 size: 14 residues. CDR1 LNHNV and CDR2 YYDKDF come from the germline V gene (reference sequence).

The genes are TRBV12-3 or TRBV12-4 and TRBJ1-4; 9 nucleotides agree with TRBD1. After removal of 7 bases from V and 8 bases from J, the junction contained 14 bases not matched to a gene. The CDR3 is made up of 16 amino acids. In DNA form, the CDR3 reads TGTGCCAGCAAGCCCTCCCCGGGACAGGGTGGAGAAAAACTGTTTTTT. Translating gives CASKPSPGQGGEKLFF.

In nucleotides, the CDR3 is TGTGCCAGCAGTGACAGTCTGGGGGAGACCCAGTACTTC. Residues: CASSDSLGETQYF. This chain uses TRBV2 with TRBJ2-5, with D hard to call. CDR3 length: 13 amino acids. The germline CDR1 and CDR2 sequences are SNHLY and FYNNEI. V lost 3 bases and J 5 bases, leaving 10 bases between the germline ends.

The rearrangement links TRBV28 to TRBJ1-1, with a weak D call TRBD1 (6 bases). The V gene's germline CDR1 is MDHEN and CDR2 SYDVKM. The CDR3 totals 16 residues. V was trimmed by 5 bases and J by 1 base, leaving 17 bases between them. In DNA form, the CDR3 reads TGTGCCAGCAGTCCCGGGACATTGCCTACGAACACTGAAGCTTTCTTT. Amino acid sequence: CASSPGTLPTNTEAFF.

The gene calls are TRBV6-5 and TRBJ2-7, with 10 bases aligning to TRBD2. V gave up 0 bases and J gave up 2 bases; unmatched junction bases: 1. Germline V gene lookup returns CDR1 MNHEY and CDR2 SVGAGI. The CDR3 runs to 15 residues. For the CDR3, the DNA is TGTGCCAGCAGTTACTCGAGCGGGAGGGCCTACGAGCAGTACTTC. This gives the protein CASSYSSGRAYEQYF.

The chain employs TRBV14 and TRBJ2-2; 8 nucleotides align to TRBD2. Germline trimming cut 7 bases from V and 4 bases from J; bases unmatched to any gene: 8. Germline CDR1 SGHDN, CDR2 FVKESK. The CDR3 covers 15 residues. The CDR3 DNA sequence: TGTGCCAGCAACTCCTGGGCGGGAGGCACCGGGGAGCTGTTTTTT. Translated, it gives CASNSWAGGTGELFF.

The CDR3 loop is CSARPGARYEQYF. DNA for the CDR3: TGCAGTGCTAGACCAGGGGCGCGGTACGAGCAGTACTTC. The chain is built from TRBV20-1 and TRBJ2-7; a weak D match, TRBD1 (6 bases). Trimming left V 2 bases short and J 4 bases short, with 12 bases between. This CDR3 comprises 13 residues. CDR1 is DFQATT, CDR2 SNEGSKA, per germline (reference sequence).

The rearrangement uses TRBV7-9 and TRBJ2-1; TRBD1 matches at 12 bases. Losses at the gene ends were 5 bases for V and 9 bases for J; bases not matched to a gene: 8. In germline, CDR1 is SEHNR, CDR2 FQNEAQ (reference sequence). The CDR3 length is 15 residues. The CDR3 loop reads CASSGRDRGQLEQFF. The CDR3 nucleotides are TGTGCCAGCAGCGGTCGGGACAGGGGGCAGCTTGAGCAGTTCTTC.